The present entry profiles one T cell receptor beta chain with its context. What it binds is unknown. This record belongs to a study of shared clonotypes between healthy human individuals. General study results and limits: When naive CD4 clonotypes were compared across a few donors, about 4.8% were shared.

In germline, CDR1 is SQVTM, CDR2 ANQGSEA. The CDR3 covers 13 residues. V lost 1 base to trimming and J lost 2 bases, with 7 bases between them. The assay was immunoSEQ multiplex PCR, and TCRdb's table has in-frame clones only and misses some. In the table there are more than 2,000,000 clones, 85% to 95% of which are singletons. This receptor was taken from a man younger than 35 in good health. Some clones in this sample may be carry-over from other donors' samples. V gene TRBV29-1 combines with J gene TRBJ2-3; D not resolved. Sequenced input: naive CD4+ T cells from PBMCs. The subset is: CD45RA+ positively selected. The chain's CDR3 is CSVEGSFTDTQYF. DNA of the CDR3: TGCAGCGTTGAAGGCAGCTTCACAGATACGCAGTATTTT.